The clone carrying this TCR beta chain was seen only once. The antigen is unknown. This sample was included in a study of cytomegalovirus exposure and HLA in healthy donors. Overall study context: The same platform was used for the 100 to 150 validation repertoires and the approximately 670 first-cohort repertoires, a later analysis reported.

Here immunoSEQ multiplex PCR was the method, and the copy in TCRdb shows in-frame clones only, minus some. The sample includes about 100,000 clones, about 95% of them seen just once. J lost 3 bases, V lost 2 bases, and 5 bases had no gene match. The CDR3 sequence is 15 residues long. Germline V lookup: CDR1 MNHEY, CDR2 SMNVEV (reference sequence). These donors were members of the approximately 110-subject validation cohort, a group separate from the roughly 670-subject first cohort. Findings and limits, study-wide: The study designated some 180 TCR beta chains cytomegalovirus-associated. Among the CMV-associated chains, three were confirmed in vitro as specific for CMV antigens.

The chain uses TRBV27 and TRBJ2-3; 7 bases agree with TRBD1. Sequencing was carried out using PBMCs. The receptor was derived from a woman aged 18-29 years in good health and CMV-seronegative. This CDR3 is CASSLIGRGTDTQYF. CDR3 sequence (DNA): TGTGCCAGCAGTTTAATCGGCAGGGGGACAGATACGCAGTATTTT.